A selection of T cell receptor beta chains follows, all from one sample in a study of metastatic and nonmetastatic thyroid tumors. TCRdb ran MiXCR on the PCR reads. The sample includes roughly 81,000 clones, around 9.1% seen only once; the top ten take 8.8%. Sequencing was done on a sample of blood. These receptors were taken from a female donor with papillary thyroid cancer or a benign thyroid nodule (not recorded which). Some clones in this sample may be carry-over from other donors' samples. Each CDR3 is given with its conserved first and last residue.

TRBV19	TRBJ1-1	CASSRQGRTEAFF
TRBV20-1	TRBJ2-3	CSARENGGTDTQYF
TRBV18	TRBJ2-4	CASSPGRTDIAKNIQYF
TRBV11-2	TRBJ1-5	CASSRGQGAQPQHF
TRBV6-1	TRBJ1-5	CASSERESHQPQHF
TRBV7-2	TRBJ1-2	CASSLQGGDYGYTF
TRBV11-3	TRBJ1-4	CASSYNRDGPTNEKLFF
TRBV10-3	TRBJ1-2	CAISRETGINYGYTF
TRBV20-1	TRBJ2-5	CSASKGKQETQYF
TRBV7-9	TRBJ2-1	CASSPSLGNEQFF
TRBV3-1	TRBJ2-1	CASSQEPAAYNEQFF
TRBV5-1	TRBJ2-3	CASSAQGWRLKGTQYF
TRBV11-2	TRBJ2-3	CASNLGQGGHTQYF
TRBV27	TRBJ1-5	CASSPTPSHQPQHF
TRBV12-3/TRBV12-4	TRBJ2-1	CASSLWQRLNDEQFF
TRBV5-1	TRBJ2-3	CASSLNSQGDTQYF
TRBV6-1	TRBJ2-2	CASSEPAGSRTGELFF
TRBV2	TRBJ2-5	CASRGETQYF
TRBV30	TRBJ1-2	CAWTDSGSYGYTF
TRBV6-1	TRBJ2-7	CASSPTGPGEQYF
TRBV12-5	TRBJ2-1	CASGPTGGIQNEQFF
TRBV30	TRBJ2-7	CAWSRDFEQYF
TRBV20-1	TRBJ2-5	CSVPRQGLETQYF
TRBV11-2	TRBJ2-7	CASSLSGNPTGEQYF
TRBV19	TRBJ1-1	CASTFSLNTEAFF
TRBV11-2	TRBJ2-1	CASSLEPQWANEQFF
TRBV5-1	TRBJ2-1	CASSLYRGYNEQFF
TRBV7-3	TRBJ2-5	CASSFKGDRETQYF
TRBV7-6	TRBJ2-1	CASSLTGGTYNEQFF
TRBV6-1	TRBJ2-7	CATRDSYAHEQYF
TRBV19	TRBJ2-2	CASKAGADTGELFF
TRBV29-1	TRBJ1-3	CSVGTDRLSGNTIYF
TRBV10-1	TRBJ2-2	CASMGRGGHDGELFF
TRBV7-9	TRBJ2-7	CASSLPGTGAYEQYF
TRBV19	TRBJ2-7	CASSEQGLYEQYF
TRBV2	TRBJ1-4	CASSGPRGKLFF
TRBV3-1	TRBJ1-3	CASSPRPGAGNTIYF
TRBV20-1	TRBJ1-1	CSANPSGTATEAFF
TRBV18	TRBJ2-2	CASSPPTGTSTGELFF
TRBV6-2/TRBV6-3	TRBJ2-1	CARARTGFGNEQFF
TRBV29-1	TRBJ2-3	CSGRGPSTDTQYF
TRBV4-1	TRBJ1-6	CASSQEVQGYNSPLHF
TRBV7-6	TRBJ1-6	CASSHTGPSYNSPLHF
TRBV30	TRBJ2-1	CAWTPAGRDNEQFF
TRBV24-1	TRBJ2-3	CATSDLTEGSTDTQYF